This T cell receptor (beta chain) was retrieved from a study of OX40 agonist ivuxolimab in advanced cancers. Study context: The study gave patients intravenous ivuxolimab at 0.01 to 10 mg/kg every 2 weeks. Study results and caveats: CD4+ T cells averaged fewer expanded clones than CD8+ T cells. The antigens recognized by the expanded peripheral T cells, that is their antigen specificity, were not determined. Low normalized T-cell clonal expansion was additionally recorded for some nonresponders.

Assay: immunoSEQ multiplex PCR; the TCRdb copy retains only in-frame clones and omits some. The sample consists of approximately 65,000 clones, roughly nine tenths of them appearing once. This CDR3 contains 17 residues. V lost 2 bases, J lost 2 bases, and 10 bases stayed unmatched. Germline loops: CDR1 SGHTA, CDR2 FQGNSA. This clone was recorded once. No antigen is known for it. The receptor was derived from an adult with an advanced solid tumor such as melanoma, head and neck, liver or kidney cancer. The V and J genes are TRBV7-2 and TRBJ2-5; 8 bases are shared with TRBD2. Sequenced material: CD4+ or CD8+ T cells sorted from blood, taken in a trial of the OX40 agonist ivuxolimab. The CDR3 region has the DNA TGTGCCAGCAGCTTAACTTTCCGCGGGGGGTCACAAGAGACCCAGTACTTC. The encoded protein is CASSLTFRGGSQETQYF.